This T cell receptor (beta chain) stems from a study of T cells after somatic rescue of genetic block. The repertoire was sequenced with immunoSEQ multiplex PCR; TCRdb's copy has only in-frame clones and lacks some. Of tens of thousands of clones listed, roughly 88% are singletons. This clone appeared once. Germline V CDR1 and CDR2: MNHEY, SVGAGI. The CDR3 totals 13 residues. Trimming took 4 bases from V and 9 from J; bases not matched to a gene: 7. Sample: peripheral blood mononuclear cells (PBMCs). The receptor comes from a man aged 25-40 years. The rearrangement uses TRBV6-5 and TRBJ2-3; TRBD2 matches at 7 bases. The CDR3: CASSSLASRTQYF. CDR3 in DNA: TGTGCCAGCAGTTCACTAGCGTCCCGGACGCAGTATTTT.